The subject of this entry is one TCR beta chain. Its antigen is unknown. This entry is derived from a study of cytomegalovirus exposure and HLA in healthy donors. Study-level findings and limits: Indistinguishable V segments such as TRBV6-2 and TRBV6-3 were excluded. A later analysis reportedly found fewer N-insertions in an Asian-associated ancestry cluster than the approximately 730-donor mean. Listed as cytomegalovirus-associated were 150 or so TCR beta chains. The majority of TCR sequences were rare, yet some public TCRs appeared in many donors.

PCR employed 60 Vbeta and 13 Jbeta primers. Assay used: immunoSEQ multiplex PCR; TCRdb lists only in-frame clones, some missing. The table lists under 200,000 clones, 65% to 90% of them singletons. Trimming cost V 2 bases and J 10 bases, with 12 bases left between them. Germline lookup yields CDR1 SGHRS and CDR2 YFSETQ. CDR3 length: 12 residues. This TCR was sampled from a woman aged 25 to 39 in good health and CMV-seronegative. What was sequenced was PBMCs. The V and J genes are TRBV5-1 and TRBJ1-2, with D uncertain. This chain's CDR3 is CASSFSGDVYTF. CDR3 nucleotides: TGCGCCAGCAGCTTTTCCGGGGATGTCTACACCTTC.